The entry below gives a single T cell receptor (beta chain) sequence along with its context. The data were produced by immunoSEQ multiplex PCR, yet TCRdb's version contains in-frame clones alone and is incomplete. The table records 65,000 to 85,000 clones, about 89% of them present only once. The data derive from a study of T cell changes during pregnancy in multiple sclerosis. The CDR3 contains 16 residues. After removal of 4 bases from V and 7 bases from J, the junction contained 10 bases not matched to a gene. Germline CDR1 and CDR2: MNHEY and SVGAGI. This TCR came from a female donor in good health, enrolled as a control in a pregnancy study. The chain uses TRBV6-5 and TRBJ2-1, with 10 positions matching TRBD2. The sequenced sample was peripheral blood, obtained in the first trimester of pregnancy. CDR3 amino acids: CASSSPLAGARNEQFF. CDR3 nucleotides: TGTGCCAGCAGTTCCCCTCTAGCGGGAGCCAGGAATGAGCAGTTCTTC.